These T cell receptor beta chains were read from a single sample in a study of cytomegalovirus exposure and HLA in healthy donors. Method: immunoSEQ multiplex PCR; TCRdb's copy keeps in-frame clones and lacks some. This table holds approximately 200,000 clones, 75% to 80% found once. Sample: PBMCs. The receptor set was obtained from a man aged 18 to 35 in good health and CMV-seronegative. The CDR3 runs from the conserved cysteine through the conserved F or W.

V: TRBV7-9; CDR3: CSSSSPARTATYEQYF
V: TRBV4-3; CDR3: CASSLGSGGRANTGELFF
V: TRBV4-2; CDR3: CASSQGTGGGTEAFF
V: TRBV29-1; CDR3: CSVVTAGNQPQHF
V: TRBV5-1; CDR3: CASSFREGVGSPLHF
V: TRBV4-2; CDR3: CASSQLGLADQETQYF
V: TRBV27; CDR3: CASRPGVVAGRETQYF
V: TRBV9; CDR3: CASSTHTGTEAFF
V: TRBV9; CDR3: CASSVGQGLTGNTIYF
V: TRBV4-1; CDR3: CASSQDLRWRFF
V: TRBV11-2; CDR3: CASSLEARTSTSGSPDTQYF
V: TRBV6-1; CDR3: CASSEWGLAGENEQFF
V: TRBV7-9; CDR3: CASSEWDRVSEQYF
V: TRBV19; CDR3: CASSMTTGGAGQPQHF
V: TRBV25-1; CDR3: CASGDGRAYEQYF
V: TRBV18; CDR3: CASSPTLSDTEAFF
V: TRBV30; CDR3: CAWSVFLISDSVSGANVLTF
V: TRBV19; CDR3: CASRESSYNEQFF
V: TRBV15; CDR3: CATRQSGGAHNEQFF
V: TRBV28; CDR3: CASSSYWGQHSYEQYF
V: TRBV4-3; CDR3: CASSQEDGPGGGALYTQYF
V: TRBV30; CDR3: CAWSVTQGYYEQYF
V: TRBV2; CDR3: CASSDTGGETQYF
V: TRBV15; CDR3: CATSRTGAPYGYTF
V: TRBV18; CDR3: CASSAGTGGTEAFF
V: TRBV5-1; CDR3: CASASGRAPDTQYF
V: TRBV14; CDR3: CASRPRGPSTDTQYF
V: TRBV7-3; CDR3: CASSLNPGQGEQYF
V: TRBV9; CDR3: CASSVGMDLDTQYF
V: TRBV11-2; CDR3: CASSEIIDRRQETQYF
V: TRBV18; CDR3: CASSLGAGLAGANEQYF
V: TRBV27; CDR3: CASSASSGLAGGPVTGELFF
V: TRBV5-1; CDR3: CASSLDRGKSPLHF
V: TRBV19; CDR3: CASSIWRGTGRDSPLHF
V: TRBV6-1; CDR3: CASQSRTSGQSTQYF
V: TRBV2; CDR3: CASKLGYSNQPQHF
V: TRBV7-2; CDR3: CASSLQSSVETQYF
V: TRBV29-1; CDR3: CSVDGYRSEAFF
V: TRBV16; CDR3: CASSQLGLAGTVDSPLHF
V: TRBV6-4; CDR3: CASSDVGTGDIYGYTF
V: TRBV27; CDR3: CASSSRFGGQRTEAFF
V: TRBV6-5; CDR3: CASSTRGSGYTF
V: TRBV7-9; CDR3: CASSSRDRGDGEAFF
V: TRBV27; CDR3: CASSLGFPGDTEAFF
V: TRBV5-1; CDR3: CASSFESQGSPLHF
V: TRBV2; CDR3: CASSLRDRGPEAFF
V: TRBV7-9; CDR3: CASSLGGSYGYTF
V: TRBV13; CDR3: CASSLGQGNTEAFF
V: TRBV5-1; CDR3: CASSLGQGAYEQYF
V: TRBV7-9; CDR3: CSSSLGSGGEKTQYF
V: TRBV5-4; CDR3: CASSLDRGLYEQYF
V: TRBV21-1; CDR3: CASSTHGGNLVKAKNIQYF
V: TRBV6-4; CDR3: CASSEGPGGDQETQYF
V: TRBV2; CDR3: CASSDGTGLFGELFF
V: TRBV6-5; CDR3: CASSPAWDRGNEQFF
V: TRBV7-2; CDR3: CASSLGQDTDTQYF
V: TRBV19; CDR3: CASSPAGTGFYGYTF
V: TRBV30; CDR3: CAWSVLGPTNEKLFF
V: TRBV27; CDR3: CASSLVGGNSEQYF
V: TRBV9; CDR3: CASSVDPSGRGRDEQFF